This T cell receptor beta chain appears in the sequencing data of a study of cytomegalovirus exposure and HLA in healthy donors. For this clone: Its specificity is unknown.

Whole-study results and caveats: Among the CMV-associated chains, a few were confirmed in vitro as specific for CMV antigens.

This CDR3 region has 16 residues. Germline V gene data show CDR1 as LGHNA and CDR2 as YNFKEQ. V lost 0 bases and J lost 6; bases outside the gene matches: 8. Vbeta (60) and Jbeta (13) primers were used in the PCR. Using immunoSEQ multiplex PCR, the repertoire was profiled, and TCRdb retains in-frame clones only, with some absent. The sample consists of around 200,000 clones, 70% to 80% of them appearing once. Sequencing input: PBMCs. This clonotype originated in a man aged 40-50 years in good health and CMV-seronegative. The gene calls are TRBV4-2 and TRBJ2-1; 7 positions agree with TRBD1. For the CDR3, the DNA is TGTGCCAGCAGCCAAGAGGCCACAGGGGCTGTCAATGAGCAGTTCTTC. Its translation is CASSQEATGAVNEQFF.